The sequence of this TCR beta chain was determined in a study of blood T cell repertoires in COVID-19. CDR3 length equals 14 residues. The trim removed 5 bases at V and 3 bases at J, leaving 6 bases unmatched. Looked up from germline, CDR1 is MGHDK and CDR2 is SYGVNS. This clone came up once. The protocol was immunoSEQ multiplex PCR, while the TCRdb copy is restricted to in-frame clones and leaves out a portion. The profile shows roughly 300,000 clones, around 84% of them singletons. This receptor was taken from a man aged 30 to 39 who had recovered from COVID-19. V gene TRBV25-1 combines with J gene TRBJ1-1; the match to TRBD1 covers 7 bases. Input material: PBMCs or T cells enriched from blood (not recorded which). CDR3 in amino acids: CASSTGQAYTEAFF. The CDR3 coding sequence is TGTGCCAGCAGTACAGGACAGGCGTACACTGAAGCTTTCTTT.